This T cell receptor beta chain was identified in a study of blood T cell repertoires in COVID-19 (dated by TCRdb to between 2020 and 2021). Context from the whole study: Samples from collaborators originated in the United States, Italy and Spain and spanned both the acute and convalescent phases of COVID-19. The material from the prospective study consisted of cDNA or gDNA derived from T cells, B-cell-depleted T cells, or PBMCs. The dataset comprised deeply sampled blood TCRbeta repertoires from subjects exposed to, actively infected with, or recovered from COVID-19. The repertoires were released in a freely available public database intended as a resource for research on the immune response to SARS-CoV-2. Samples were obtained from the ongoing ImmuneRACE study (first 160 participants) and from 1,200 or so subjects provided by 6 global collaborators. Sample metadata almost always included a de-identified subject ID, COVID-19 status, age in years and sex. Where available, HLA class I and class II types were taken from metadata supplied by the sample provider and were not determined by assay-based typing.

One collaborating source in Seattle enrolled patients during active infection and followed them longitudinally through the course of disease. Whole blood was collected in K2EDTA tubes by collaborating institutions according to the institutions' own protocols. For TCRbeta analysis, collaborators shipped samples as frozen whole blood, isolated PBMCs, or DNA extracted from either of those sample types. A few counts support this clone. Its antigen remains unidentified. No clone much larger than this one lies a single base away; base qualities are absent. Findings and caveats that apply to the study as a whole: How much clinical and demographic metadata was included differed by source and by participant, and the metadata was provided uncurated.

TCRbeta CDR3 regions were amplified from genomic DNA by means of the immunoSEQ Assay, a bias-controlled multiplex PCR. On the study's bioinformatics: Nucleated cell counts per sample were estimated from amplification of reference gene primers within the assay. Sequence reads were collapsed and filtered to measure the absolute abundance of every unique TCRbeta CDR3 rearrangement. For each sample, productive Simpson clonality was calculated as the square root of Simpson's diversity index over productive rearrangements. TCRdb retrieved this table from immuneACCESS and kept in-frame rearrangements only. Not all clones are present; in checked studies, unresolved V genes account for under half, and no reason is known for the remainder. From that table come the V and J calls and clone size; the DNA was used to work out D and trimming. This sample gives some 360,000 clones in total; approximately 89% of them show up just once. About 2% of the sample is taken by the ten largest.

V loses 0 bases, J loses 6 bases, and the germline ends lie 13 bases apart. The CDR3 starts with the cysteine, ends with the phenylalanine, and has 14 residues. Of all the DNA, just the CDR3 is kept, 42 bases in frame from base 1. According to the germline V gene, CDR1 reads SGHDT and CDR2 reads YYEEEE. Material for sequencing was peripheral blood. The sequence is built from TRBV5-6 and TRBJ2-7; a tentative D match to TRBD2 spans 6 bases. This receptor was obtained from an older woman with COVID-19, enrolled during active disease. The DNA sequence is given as TGTGCCAGCAGCTTGGTACTAGCTTCTGGCGAGCAGTACTTC. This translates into CASSLVLASGEQYF.